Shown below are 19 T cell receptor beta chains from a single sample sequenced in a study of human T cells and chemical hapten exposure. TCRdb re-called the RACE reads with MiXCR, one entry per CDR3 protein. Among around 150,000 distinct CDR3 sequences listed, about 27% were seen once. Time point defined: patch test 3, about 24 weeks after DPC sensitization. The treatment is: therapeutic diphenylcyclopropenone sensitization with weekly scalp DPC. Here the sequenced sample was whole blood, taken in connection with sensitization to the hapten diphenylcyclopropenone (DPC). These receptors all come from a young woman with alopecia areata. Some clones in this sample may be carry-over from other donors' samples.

DNA of the CDR3: TGTGCCAGCAGCTTAGAAATTCCGGCCTTGGGCACTGAAGCTTTCTTT. This sequence encodes CASSLEIPALGTEAFF. The rearrangement joins TRBV7-2 to TRBJ1-1; D unresolved. Per germline, CDR1 SGHTA and CDR2 FQGNSA. This CDR3 region has 16 residues. Trimming shortened V by 1 base and J by 4 bases, and 16 bases separated the two germline ends.

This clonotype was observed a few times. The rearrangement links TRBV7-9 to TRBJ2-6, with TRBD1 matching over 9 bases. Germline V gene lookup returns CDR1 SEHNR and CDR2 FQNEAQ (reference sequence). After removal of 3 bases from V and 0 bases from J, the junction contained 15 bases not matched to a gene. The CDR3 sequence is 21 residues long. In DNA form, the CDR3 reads TGTGCCAGCAGCTTTCCCCGGGACAGGGCTTCATTCAGCTCTGGGGCCAACGTCCTGACTTTC. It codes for CASSFPRDRASFSSGANVLTF.

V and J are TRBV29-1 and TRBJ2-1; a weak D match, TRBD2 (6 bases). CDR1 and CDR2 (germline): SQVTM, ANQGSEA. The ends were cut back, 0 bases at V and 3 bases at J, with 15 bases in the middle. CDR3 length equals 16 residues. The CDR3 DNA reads TGCAGCGTTGAAGAAGGGCGGGGTCGGAGCTACAATGAGCAGTTCTTC. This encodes CSVEEGRGRSYNEQFF.

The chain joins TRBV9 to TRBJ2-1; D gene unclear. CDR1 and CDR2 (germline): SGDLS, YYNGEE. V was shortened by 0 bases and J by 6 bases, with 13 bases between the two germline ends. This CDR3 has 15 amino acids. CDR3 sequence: CASSVGPRGGNEQFF. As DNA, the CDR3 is TGTGCCAGCAGCGTAGGACCTAGAGGCGGCAATGAGCAGTTCTTC. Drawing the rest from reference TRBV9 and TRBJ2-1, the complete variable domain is DSGVTQTPKHLITATGQRVTLRCSPRSGDLSVYWYQQSLDQGLQFLIQYYNGEERAKGNILERFSAQQFPDLHSELNLSSLELGDSALYFCASSVGPRGGNEQFFGPGTRLTVL.

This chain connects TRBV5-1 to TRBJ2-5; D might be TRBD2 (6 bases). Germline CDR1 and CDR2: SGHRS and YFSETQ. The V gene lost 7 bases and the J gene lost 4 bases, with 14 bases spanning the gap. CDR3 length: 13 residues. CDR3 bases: TGCGCCAGCCTGGGGGACTCGAGAGAGACCCAGTACTTC. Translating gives CASLGDSRETQYF.

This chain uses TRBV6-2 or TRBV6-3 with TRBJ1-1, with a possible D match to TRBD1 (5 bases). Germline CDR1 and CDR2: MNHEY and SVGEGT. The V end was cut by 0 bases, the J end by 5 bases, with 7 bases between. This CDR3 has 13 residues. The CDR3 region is CASSYSAGTEAFF. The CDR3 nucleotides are TGTGCCAGCAGTTACTCTGCAGGGACTGAAGCTTTCTTT.

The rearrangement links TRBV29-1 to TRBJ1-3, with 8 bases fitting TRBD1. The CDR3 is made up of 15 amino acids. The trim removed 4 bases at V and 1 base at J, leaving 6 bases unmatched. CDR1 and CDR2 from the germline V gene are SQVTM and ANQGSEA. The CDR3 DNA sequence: TGCAGCGTTGCCGGACAGGGAAGGTCTGGAAACACCATATATTTT. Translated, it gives CSVAGQGRSGNTIYF.

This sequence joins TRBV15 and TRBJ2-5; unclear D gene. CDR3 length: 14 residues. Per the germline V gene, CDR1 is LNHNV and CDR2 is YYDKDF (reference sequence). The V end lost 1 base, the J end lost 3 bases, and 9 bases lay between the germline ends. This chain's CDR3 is CATSRGNSKETQYF. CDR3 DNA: TGTGCCACCAGCAGAGGTAACAGTAAAGAGACCCAGTACTTC.

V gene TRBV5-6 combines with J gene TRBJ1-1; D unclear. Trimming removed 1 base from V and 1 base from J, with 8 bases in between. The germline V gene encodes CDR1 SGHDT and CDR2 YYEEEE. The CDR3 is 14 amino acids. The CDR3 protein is CASSLLIPNTEAFF. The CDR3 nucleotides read TGTGCCAGCAGCTTGCTTATACCGAACACTGAAGCTTTCTTT.

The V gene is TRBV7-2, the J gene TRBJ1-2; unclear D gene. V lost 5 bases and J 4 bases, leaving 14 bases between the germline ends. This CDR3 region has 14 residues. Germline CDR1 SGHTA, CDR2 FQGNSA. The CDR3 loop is CASSRGGSGYGYTF. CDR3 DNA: TGTGCCAGCAGCCGTGGAGGCAGTGGCTATGGCTACACCTTC.

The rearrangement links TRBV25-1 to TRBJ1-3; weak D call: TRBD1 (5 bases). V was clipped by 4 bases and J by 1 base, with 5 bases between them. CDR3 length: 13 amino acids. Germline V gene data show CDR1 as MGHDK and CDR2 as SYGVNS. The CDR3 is CASSGQSGNTIYF. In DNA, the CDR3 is TGTGCCAGCAGTGGACAGTCTGGAAACACCATATATTTT.

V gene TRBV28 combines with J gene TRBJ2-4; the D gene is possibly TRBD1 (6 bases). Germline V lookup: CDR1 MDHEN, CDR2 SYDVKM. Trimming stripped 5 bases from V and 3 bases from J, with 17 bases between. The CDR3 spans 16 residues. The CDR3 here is CASSEKGDLIKNIQYF. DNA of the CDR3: TGTGCCAGCAGTGAGAAGGGGGATCTTATCAAAAACATTCAGTACTTC.

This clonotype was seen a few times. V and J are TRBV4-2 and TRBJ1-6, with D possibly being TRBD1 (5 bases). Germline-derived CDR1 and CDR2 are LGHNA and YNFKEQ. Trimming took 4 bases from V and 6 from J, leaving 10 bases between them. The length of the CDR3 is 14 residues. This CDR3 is CASSPGGGNSPLHF. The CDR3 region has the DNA TGTGCCAGCAGCCCCGGCGGGGGTAATTCACCCCTCCACTTT.

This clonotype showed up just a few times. The DNA for the CDR3 is TGTGCCAGCAGTTGGTACAGAACCTTAGCCAAAAACATTCAGTACTTC. This sequence encodes CASSWYRTLAKNIQYF. The V gene is TRBV12-3 or TRBV12-4, the J gene TRBJ2-4; D ambiguous. The CDR3 sequence is 16 residues long. Trimming took off 4 bases at V and 0 bases at J, with 13 bases between the two ends.

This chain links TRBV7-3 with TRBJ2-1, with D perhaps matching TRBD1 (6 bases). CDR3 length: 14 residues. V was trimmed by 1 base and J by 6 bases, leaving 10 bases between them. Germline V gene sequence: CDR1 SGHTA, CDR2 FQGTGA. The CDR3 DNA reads TGTGCCAGCAGCTTAAAGGGGGAAATCAATGAGCAGTTCTTC. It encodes CASSLKGEINEQFF.

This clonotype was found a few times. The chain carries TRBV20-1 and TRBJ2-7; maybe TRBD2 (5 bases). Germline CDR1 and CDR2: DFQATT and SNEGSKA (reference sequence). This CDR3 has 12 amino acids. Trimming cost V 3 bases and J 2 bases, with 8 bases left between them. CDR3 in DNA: TGCAGTGCTAGCCGGGGTACCTACGAGCAGTACTTC. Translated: CSASRGTYEQYF.

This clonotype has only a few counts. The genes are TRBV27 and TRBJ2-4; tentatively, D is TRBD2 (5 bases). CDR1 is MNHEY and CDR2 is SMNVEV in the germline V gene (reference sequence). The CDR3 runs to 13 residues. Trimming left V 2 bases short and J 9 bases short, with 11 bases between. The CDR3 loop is CASSLGSWGIQYF. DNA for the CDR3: TGTGCCAGCAGTTTAGGGAGTTGGGGCATTCAGTACTTC.

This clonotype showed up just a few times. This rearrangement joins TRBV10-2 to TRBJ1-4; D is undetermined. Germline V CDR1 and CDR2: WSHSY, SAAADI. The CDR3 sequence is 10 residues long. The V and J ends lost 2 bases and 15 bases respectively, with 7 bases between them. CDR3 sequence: CASSEAILFF. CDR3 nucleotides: TGCGCCAGCAGTGAGGCTATCTTGTTTTTT.

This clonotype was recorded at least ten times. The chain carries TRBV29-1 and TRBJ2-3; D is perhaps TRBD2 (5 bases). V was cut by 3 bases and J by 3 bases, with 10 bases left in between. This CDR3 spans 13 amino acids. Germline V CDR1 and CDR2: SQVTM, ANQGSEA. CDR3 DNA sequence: TGCAGCGTTGAGACACGGAGGACAGATACGCAGTATTTT. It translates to CSVETRRTDTQYF.